These T cell receptor beta chains were read from a single sample in a study of T-cell reconstitution after alpha-beta-depleted transplantation in children. Each CDR3 protein is one row after TCRdb ran MiXCR on the PCR reads. The profile shows about 200,000 distinct CDR3 sequences, approximately 6.9% of them singletons. Sequences were derived from PBMCs, sampled before TCRalphabeta/CD19-depleted stem cell transplant. The receptor set was obtained from a boy aged 2 to 10 with acute lymphoblastic leukemia, due to receive a stem cell transplant. The CDR3 runs from the conserved cysteine through the conserved F or W. A D gene is named only where the DNA matches it firmly. Part of the rows lack a size; the others show once, few, many or a class for expanded clones.

abundance | j_gene | v_gene | d_gene | CDR3nt | CDR3aa
many | TRBJ2-3 | TRBV20-1 | NA | TGCAGTGCTAGTAGGGCGGGGGCCTCCTGGGATACGCAGTATTTT | CSASRAGASWDTQYF
NA | TRBJ2-3 | TRBV6-2/TRBV6-3 | TRBD2 | TGTGCCAGCAGTTTTGGGGGGGATGGCACAGATACGCAGTATTTT | CASSFGGDGTDTQYF
many | TRBJ2-2 | TRBV7-2 | NA | TGTGCCAGCAGCCCCGACTGGAACACCGGGGAGCTGTTTTTT | CASSPDWNTGELFF
few | TRBJ1-1 | TRBV20-1 | NA | TGCAGTGCTTTTTTACTCGGTTGGCCGTGGATTGGGGTAACTGAAGCTTTCTTT | CSAFLLGWPWIGVTEAFF
few | TRBJ1-1 | TRBV6-5 | NA | TGTGCCAGCAGTGGCCCGGGCTCTGAAGCTTTCTTT | CASSGPGSEAFF
many | TRBJ2-3 | TRBV10-3 | NA | TGTGCCATCAGTGAGTCGACGGGACGGCGATCCGATACGCAGTATTTT | CAISESTGRRSDTQYF
many | TRBJ1-1 | TRBV20-1 | TRBD1 | TGCAGTGCTCGACAGGGTCCCATCCAGAACACTGAAGCTTTCTTT | CSARQGPIQNTEAFF
many | TRBJ2-2 | TRBV11-3 | NA | TGTGCCAGCAGCTTAGATCTCCCTGGAACGGTCACCGGGGAGCTGTTTTTT | CASSLDLPGTVTGELFF
NA | TRBJ2-5 | TRBV7-2 | TRBD1 | TGTGCCAGCAGCATAGCCTCCACCGGGACAGGCCAAGAGACCCAGTACTTC | CASSIASTGTGQETQYF
many | TRBJ2-1 | TRBV7-8 | NA | TGTGCCAGCAGACGTACAAAGCGGACCTACAATGAGCAGTTCTTC | CASRRTKRTYNEQFF
many | TRBJ1-1 | TRBV28 | NA | TGTGCCAGCCGCATGGGATCCTTAGGAGCTTTCTTT | CASRMGSLGAFF
few | TRBJ2-7 | TRBV11-2 | NA | TGTGCCAGCAGCCCAGGGTGGCAGGGTTTGAACGAGCAGTACTTC | CASSPGWQGLNEQYF
many | TRBJ2-3 | TRBV12-5 | TRBD2 | TGTGCTAGTGGTTTTCCAGCGACTAGCGGGGGTCGTACAGATACGCAGTATTTT | CASGFPATSGGRTDTQYF
many | TRBJ2-7 | TRBV5-1 | NA | TGCGCCAGCAGCTCCGCCCTGGGCTCCTACGAGCAGTACTTC | CASSSALGSYEQYF
many | TRBJ2-7 | TRBV28 | NA | TGTGCCAGCGAGGGACGGTCAGCGTACGAGCAGTACTTC | CASEGRSAYEQYF
few | TRBJ1-2 | TRBV6-5 | TRBD1 | TGTGCCAGCAGTTCCGGGACAGGGAGTCGCTACACCTTC | CASSSGTGSRYTF
once | TRBJ2-7 | TRBV5-1 | NA | TGCGCCAGCAGCTTCTTACAAGGCGAGCAGTACTTC | CASSFLQGEQYF
few | TRBJ2-3 | TRBV10-3 | TRBD2 | TGTGCCATCAGACTAGCGGGGGCCACAGATACGCAGTATTTT | CAIRLAGATDTQYF
many | TRBJ2-7 | TRBV10-2 | NA | TGCGCCAGCAGTGAGTATGACGAGCAGTACTTC | CASSEYDEQYF
NA | TRBJ2-5 | TRBV6-1 | NA | TGTGCCAGCACCCTGGAGACCCAGTACTTC | CASTLETQYF
many | TRBJ2-1 | TRBV5-1 | TRBD2 | TGCGCCAGCAGCTTGGTTTGGCTAGCGGGGGGTCTGAATGAGCAGTTCTTC | CASSLVWLAGGLNEQFF
many | TRBJ1-2 | TRBV4-2 | TRBD1 | TGTGCCAGCAGCCAGGAATCAGGGGGCTCTAACTATGGCTACACCTTC | CASSQESGGSNYGYTF
many | TRBJ2-2 | TRBV7-9 | NA | TGTGCCAGCAGCTTTAGGCGGAACACCGGGGAGCTGTTTTTT | CASSFRRNTGELFF
few | TRBJ1-1 | TRBV19 | NA | TGTGCCAGTATGCGAGTGCTGAACACTGAAGCTTTCTTT | CASMRVLNTEAFF
many | TRBJ2-7 | TRBV27 | NA | TGTGCCAGCAGTTTTTCGGCAGCCTACGAGCAGTACTTC | CASSFSAAYEQYF
few | TRBJ1-4 | TRBV7-9 | NA | TGTGCCAGCAGCAAAGACCTTAGGGAAAAACTGTTTTTT | CASSKDLREKLFF
many | TRBJ2-2 | TRBV12-3/TRBV12-4 | NA | TGTGCCAGCACCACAGAGGGGACCGGGGAGCTGTTTTTT | CASTTEGTGELFF
many | TRBJ2-1 | TRBV28 | TRBD2 | TGTGCCAGCAGTTTTAAGGGACTAGCAGCTTACAATGAGCAGTTCTTC | CASSFKGLAAYNEQFF
many | TRBJ2-1 | TRBV29-1 | NA | TGCAGCGTTGGCGCAGGACCGGACAATGAGCAGTTCTTC | CSVGAGPDNEQFF
many | TRBJ2-2 | TRBV6-2/TRBV6-3 | TRBD1 | TGTGCCAGCAGTTATATAACCGGGACAGGCTTTGTCGGGAGGAACACCGGGGAGCTGTTTTTT | CASSYITGTGFVGRNTGELFF
few | TRBJ2-7 | TRBV6-1 | NA | TGTGCCAGCAGCCACCGGGTGGGAACCTACGAGCAGTACTTC | CASSHRVGTYEQYF
few | TRBJ1-5 | TRBV15 | TRBD1 | TGTGCCACCAGCAGAGATTTCAGGGCAGGGGGTCAGCCCCAGCATTTT | CATSRDFRAGGQPQHF
few | TRBJ2-5 | TRBV7-2 | NA | TGTGCCAGCAGCCAGACGGTCGGCGGAGAGACCCAGTACTTC | CASSQTVGGETQYF
few | TRBJ2-5 | TRBV6-1 | NA | TGTGCCAGCAGTACATATACTAGCCCAGAGACCCAGTACTTC | CASSTYTSPETQYF
many | TRBJ2-3 | TRBV3-1 | TRBD2 | TGTGCCAGCAGCCAAGATCCAGCGGGGGGAAGAGATACGCAGTATTTT | CASSQDPAGGRDTQYF
many | TRBJ2-7 | TRBV10-3 | NA | TGTGCCATCAGTGATCGGTCCCCCAAAAGGCTAGTCTTCTACGAGCAGTACTTC | CAISDRSPKRLVFYEQYF
many | TRBJ1-1 | TRBV29-1 | NA | TGCAGCTCGGATCGGGGTGGGGGCACTGAAGCTTTCTTT | CSSDRGGGTEAFF
many | TRBJ2-1 | TRBV29-1 | TRBD2 | TGCAGCGTTGAAGAGATTGTCCGGGGACTAGTGGAAAACAATGAGCAGTTCTTC | CSVEEIVRGLVENNEQFF
few | TRBJ2-7 | TRBV20-1 | TRBD1 | TGCAGTGCTTTGAATACCCGGACAGGCTACGAGCAGTACTTC | CSALNTRTGYEQYF
many | TRBJ2-1 | TRBV3-1 | TRBD2 | TGTGCCAGCAGTCAAGGGGGCCTAGCGGGAGACTGGTGGGATGAGCAGTTCTTC | CASSQGGLAGDWWDEQFF
many | TRBJ2-1 | TRBV7-3 | NA | TGTGCCAGCAGCTTAAATTGGGAAAATGAGCAGTTCTTC | CASSLNWENEQFF
many | TRBJ2-7 | TRBV10-3 | NA | TGTGCCATAATGACCGGGGTCGAGCAGTACTTC | CAIMTGVEQYF
many | TRBJ2-5 | TRBV7-7 | TRBD2 | TGTGCTAGCAGTCAACTAGCGGGGGCTCAAGAGACCCAGTACTTC | CASSQLAGAQETQYF
NA | TRBJ2-1 | TRBV7-2 | TRBD2 | TGTGCCAGCAACCTAGGGAGGCTAGCGGGGAGTAAGGATGAGCAGTTCTTC | CASNLGRLAGSKDEQFF
many | TRBJ2-2 | TRBV5-1 | NA | TGCGCCAGCAGTCTGACCGAGCCCACCGGGGAGCTGTTTTTT | CASSLTEPTGELFF